This T cell receptor (beta chain) was sequenced during a study of tumor-infiltrating lymphocytes in primary liver carcinoma (dated by TCRdb to the late 2010s). For the wider study: Of the five patients (three men and two women, aged 30 to 69 years), four had hepatocellular carcinoma and one had combined HCC and intrahepatic cholangiocarcinoma. Tumors of the five patients were stage T1-T3 N0M0 with maximum diameters of roughly 4.2 to 10 cm. Samples yielded roughly 3.5 to 8 million productive TCRbeta reads; read depth did not differ significantly between tissue types. For each liver tumor, the study sampled five regions along with adjacent normal tissue and blood, and applied TCRbeta repertoire sequencing, expression microarrays and whole-exome sequencing. A total of some 35 specimens from 5 patients underwent TCRbeta repertoire sequencing, comprising around 25 tumor regions, 5 adjacent noncancerous liver tissues and 5 peripheral blood samples. To link TCRbeta repertoire diversity to the local molecular phenotype, the 25 or so tumor region samples were profiled with Agilent mRNA microarrays. Reproducibility between technical replicate repertoires was high, with correlation coefficients above 0.95 and mean shared-clone rates about 0.91.

For this clonotype: This receptor's antigen is unknown. The junction shows a germline mismatch at one end, possibly a read error.

The CDR1 and CDR2 encoded by the germline V gene are SGHAT and FQNNGV. The CDR3 runs 16 residues from the cysteine to the phenylalanine. The sequence is cut down to CDR3 DNA, 48 bases in frame from base 1. Starting from 500 to 650 ng total RNA, TCRbeta-specific cDNA was produced by reverse transcription with a constant-region primer and ProtoScript II reverse transcriptase. Three nested multiplex PCR rounds, following a slightly modified ARM-PCR procedure, were used to build the TCRbeta libraries. The first two PCR rounds used multiplex TRBV1-TRBV30 forward primers with a Cbeta reverse primer, each for about 10 cycles. Sample barcodes and Illumina adapters were attached in a final 25-cycle PCR using Deep VentR polymerase. Before sequencing, amplicons of 200-500 bp were gel-purified using a QIAquick gel extraction kit. The TCRbeta amplicons were sequenced with 250-bp paired-end reads on an Illumina HiSeq 2500. The original methods were these. Reads were quality-trimmed with Trimmomatic v0.33, and paired reads were merged with FLASH v1.2.11 to recover full CDR3 sequences. V, D and J germline segments were assigned to the rearranged TCRbeta sequences using MiGEC v1.2.1b. Clonotype statistics and Shannon-Wiener diversity indices were computed with VDJtools v1.0.0. To cut down on sampling bias, every analysis after diversity analysis relied on just the 250 most abundant clonotypes from each sample. TCRdb passed the public sequencing reads through fastp at Q25 and MiXCR, retaining productive beta sequences. Identical CDR3 proteins give one entry, which carries the most common genes and DNA. The V and J calls and clone size are TCRdb's, not the authors'. Within this sample are about 84,000 distinct CDR3 sequences, with approximately 70% of them counted one time only. Together, the top ten hold less than 20% of the sample.

Results and caveats for the whole study, not just this receptor: Bulk unsorted samples precluded comparing CD4+ and CD8+ T cell repertoires. Because only the TCR beta chain was sequenced and unpaired alpha chains were not captured, true repertoire diversity is likely underestimated. The top 250 clones made up a significantly larger repertoire fraction in tumors than in blood (p = 0.039). Consistent with antigen-driven expansion, pairs of tumor regions showed higher repertoire overlap (mean about 36%) than either tumor-adjacent pairs (about 17%) or tumor-blood pairs (roughly 14%). With just 4 to 6 patients in the study, the authors point out that the findings should be validated in a larger study. Only roughly 8-25% of top clones appeared in all five regions of a tumor, which suggests that tumor-infiltrating T cells are spatially heterogeneous.

Without any cell sorting, total RNA and DNA were extracted together from around 18-30 mg of bulk tissue using the AllPrep DNA/RNA mini kit. Surgical resection was performed in China between 2015 and early 2016 on five or six patients with histopathologically diagnosed primary liver carcinoma. At the time of sampling, the patients had chronic HBV infection and had not received any treatment. Each tumor was sampled at five spatially separated regions: the superior, inferior, left-lateral and right-lateral poles and the tumor centre. Histology showed that every tumor sample contained more than 80% viable tumor cells. Fresh tumor and adjacent tissue pieces were bisected; one half was stored in RNAlater at -80°C, the other sent for histology.

The chain employs TRBV11-2 and TRBJ2-2, with TRBD1 tentatively as D gene (7 bases match). The sequence was collected from a middle-aged man with primary liver carcinoma and hepatitis B virus infection. Material for sequencing was liver tumor tissue from sampling region 1. The intended sense of this specimen's cell subset or site label: tumor region T1, superior pole. The CDR3 sequence is CASNLAAGGNTGELFF. At the DNA level, the sequence is TGTGCCAGCAACTTAGCGGCAGGGGGGAACACTGGGGAGCTGTTTTTT.